The rows below give T cell receptor beta chains drawn from one sample of a study of cytomegalovirus exposure and HLA in healthy donors. Clones were sequenced by immunoSEQ multiplex PCR, and TCRdb holds only the in-frame ones, with some missing. This table holds around 37,000 clones, over 70% found once. The specimen was PBMCs. The source of these receptors is a man in his forties or fifties in good health and CMV-seronegative. CDR3s include the opening cysteine and the closing phenylalanine or tryptophan. The D gene is left open where the match is weak. Clone size appears in some rows only: once, few, many, or a class for an expanded clone.

cdr3_nt cdr3_aa v_call d_call clone_size j_call
TGCGCCAGCAGTCAGTCGTTGGAGCGGGATCACAATGAGCAGTTCTTC CASSQSLERDHNEQFF TRBV23-1 TRBD2 NA TRBJ2-1
TGCGCCAGCAGCTTGGAGCCAGATACGCAGTATTTT CASSLEPDTQYF TRBV5-1 NA NA TRBJ2-3
TGTGCCAGCAGCCAAGCAGGGGGGTCACCCCTCCACTTT CASSQAGGSPLHF TRBV14 TRBD1 few TRBJ1-6
TGTGCCACCAGCAGCCCTTTCGGACTAGGTCACAATGAGCAGTTCTTC CATSSPFGLGHNEQFF TRBV15 TRBD2 NA TRBJ2-1
TGTGCCAGCAGCCCTCCCGGACTAGCGGATTCCTACGAGCAGTACTTC CASSPPGLADSYEQYF TRBV11-2 TRBD2 NA TRBJ2-7
TGTGCCAGCAGCGTTCGGACAGGGCAAGAGCAGTACTTC CASSVRTGQEQYF TRBV9 TRBD1 NA TRBJ2-7
TGTGCCAGCAGCCCCGGGACAGGGTCTATCGGAACAGAGACCCAGTACTTC CASSPGTGSIGTETQYF TRBV5-4 TRBD1 once TRBJ2-5
TGTGCCAGCAGCGACGGGGGTCAACAGCCCCAGCATTTT CASSDGGQQPQHF TRBV9 NA few TRBJ1-5
TGTGCCAGCAGTTTTGGTGGGGCGGATCAGCCCCAGCATTTT CASSFGGADQPQHF TRBV27 NA once TRBJ1-5
TGTGCCAGCAGCAGGCTACGCGGGGCCACAGATACGCAGTATTTT CASSRLRGATDTQYF TRBV7-9 NA NA TRBJ2-3
TGTGCCAGCAGCTTGGCCGGGGCGATTAGCGGGGAAGAGACCCAGTACTTC CASSLAGAISGEETQYF TRBV5-4 TRBD2 NA TRBJ2-5
TGTGCCAGTAGTATTTGGGGGGACAGGGAGGATACGCAGTATTTT CASSIWGDREDTQYF TRBV19 TRBD1 NA TRBJ2-3
TGTGCCAGCAGCCCCCCCCCTAGTTACGACGAGCAGTACTTC CASSPPPSYDEQYF TRBV7-2 NA NA TRBJ2-7
TGTGCCAGCAGTTACGGGGGGAACTATGGCTACACCTTC CASSYGGNYGYTF TRBV6-5 NA NA TRBJ1-2
TGTGCCTGGAACAGGGGCTTGCGCGGAAACACCATATATTTT CAWNRGLRGNTIYF TRBV30 TRBD1 NA TRBJ1-3
TGCGCCAGCAGCCAGTCCCCTCCAGACAGTCGCCAAGAGACCCAGTACTTC CASSQSPPDSRQETQYF TRBV4-1 NA NA TRBJ2-5
TGTTCCAGCACCCTGGGGGGGGGACTAGCACGAGATACGCAGTATTTT CSSTLGGGLARDTQYF TRBV7-9 TRBD2 NA TRBJ2-3
TGTGCCAGCCAAGGACAGGGAGACACTGAAGCTTTCTTT CASQGQGDTEAFF TRBV19 TRBD1 NA TRBJ1-1
TGTGCCAGTAGAGAACAGGGGAATACTGAAGCTTTCTTT CASREQGNTEAFF TRBV19 TRBD1 NA TRBJ1-1